One and the same sample provided the 9 T cell receptor beta chains below, sequenced in a study of shared clonotypes between healthy human individuals. Measured with immunoSEQ multiplex PCR; TCRdb has only the in-frame clones, and not every one. The table records 2 million to 3 million clones, 90% to 95% of them present only once. The specimen was naive CD4+ T cells from PBMCs. Subset of the sample: CD45RA+ positively selected. These receptors came from a man aged 18 to 29 in good health. Some clones in this sample may be carry-over from other donors' samples.

This chain connects TRBV5-1 to TRBJ1-4, with no clear D. In germline, CDR1 is SGHRS, CDR2 YFSETQ. CDR3 size: 14 residues. Trimming removed 6 bases from V and 0 bases from J, with 9 bases in between. CDR3 bases: TGCGCCAGCACCGAGGGAGCAACTAATGAAAAACTGTTTTTT. It encodes CASTEGATNEKLFF.

The J gene is TRBJ2-5, the V gene TRBV5-5; D uncertain. CDR3 length: 15 residues. V dropped 6 bases and J dropped 1 base, with 16 bases sitting between them. Germline-derived CDR1 and CDR2 are SGHKS and YYEKEE (reference sequence). The CDR3 reads CASNMAQYGQETQYF. Written as DNA, the CDR3 is TGTGCCAGCAACATGGCCCAGTACGGCCAAGAGACCCAGTACTTC.

The V and J genes are TRBV7-8 and TRBJ1-1, with D possibly TRBD1 on 5 matching bases. Germline V gene lookup returns CDR1 SGHVS and CDR2 FQNEAQ. This CDR3 has 14 amino acids. Trimming shortened V by 3 bases and J by 6 bases, and 14 bases separated the two germline ends. The CDR3 loop reads CASSFRDGLAEAFF. The CDR3 nucleotides read TGTGCCAGCAGCTTCCGGGACGGTCTCGCTGAAGCTTTCTTT.

There are a few counts of this clone. The CDR3 loop is CASSSSGVSTIYF. The CDR3 DNA reads TGTGCCAGCAGTTCCTCCGGTGTCTCCACCATATATTTT. The rearrangement joins TRBV11-2 to TRBJ1-3; D remains ambiguous. Germline CDR1 reads SGHAT; CDR2 reads FQNNGV. The CDR3 runs to 13 residues. V was pared by 6 bases and J by 9 bases, with 15 bases between.

The V gene is TRBV4-2, the J gene TRBJ1-6; D remains ambiguous. The CDR3 totals 12 residues. Looked up from germline, CDR1 is LGHNA and CDR2 is YNFKEQ. Trimming removed 1 base at V and 9 bases at J, with 4 bases between. The CDR3 spells CASSQGGSPLHF. The CDR3 DNA sequence: TGTGCCAGCAGCCAAGGGGGTTCACCCCTCCACTTT.

The V call is TRBV29-1, the J call TRBJ2-5; 13 nucleotides align to TRBD2. Per the germline V gene, CDR1 is SQVTM and CDR2 is ANQGSEA. With 5 bases clipped from V and 5 bases from J, the junction kept 2 bases outside the gene matches. This CDR3 has 13 amino acids. Written as DNA, the CDR3 is TGCAGCGTTCAGACTAGCGGGAGGGAGACCCAGTACTTC. Translating gives CSVQTSGRETQYF.

The chain carries TRBV28 and TRBJ1-2; 8 bases fit TRBD1. J was trimmed by 6 bases and V by 6 bases; bases with no gene match: 15. The CDR3 sequence is 16 residues long. Per germline, CDR1 MDHEN and CDR2 SYDVKM. For the CDR3, the DNA is TGTGCCAGCAGCTTCGAGGACAGGGTGGCCTCGGATGGCTACACCTTC. It specifies CASSFEDRVASDGYTF.

This chain connects TRBV27 to TRBJ2-3; 11 bases agree with TRBD2. The CDR3 covers 16 residues. Germline V CDR1 and CDR2: MNHEY, SMNVEV (reference sequence). J gave up 5 bases and V 5 bases, and 9 bases lay outside the gene matches. CDR3 DNA sequence: TGTGCCAGCAGTCCCCCACTAGCGGGAGTAAGAGATACGCAGTATTTT. Protein sequence: CASSPPLAGVRDTQYF.

The CDR3 nucleotides read TGTGCCTGGAGTGCCCAAGGGGTAATAGGGGAGACCCAGTACTTC. Its protein product is CAWSAQGVIGETQYF. This chain links TRBV30 with TRBJ2-5; the D gene is possibly TRBD1 (5 bases). Germline-derived CDR1 and CDR2 are GTSNPN and SVGIG (reference sequence). The V gene lost 1 base and the J gene lost 5 bases, with 17 bases spanning the gap. The CDR3 has 15 amino acids.